The 3 T cell receptor beta chains given below trace back to one sample, sequenced in a study of blood T cell repertoires in COVID-19. Sequencing used immunoSEQ multiplex PCR; TCRdb keeps in-frame clones, though not all of them. The sample shows approximately 260,000 clones, approximately 90% of them seen only once. The sequenced material came from peripheral blood. These receptors all come from a woman aged 40 to 49 with acute or convalescent COVID-19.

This chain connects TRBV25-1 to TRBJ2-5, with D maybe TRBD2 (7 bases). CDR1 and CDR2 from the germline V gene are MGHDK and SYGVNS. The CDR3 has 16 amino acids. Trimming shortened V by 6 bases and J by 5 bases, and 22 bases separated the two germline ends. The CDR3 protein is CASRPEVGGVGETQYF. The CDR3 bases are TGTGCCAGCAGGCCTGAAGTAGGGGGGGTCGGTGAGACCCAGTACTTC. Full variable domain (rest looked up from reference TRBV25-1 and TRBJ2-5): EADIYQTPRYLVIGTGKKITLECSQTMGHDKMYWYQQDPGMELHLIHYSYGVNSTEKGDLSSESTVSRIRTEHFPLTLESARPSHTSQYLCASRPEVGGVGETQYFGPGTRLLVL.

V gene TRBV5-1 combines with J gene TRBJ1-5; the match to TRBD1 covers 11 bases. Germline CDR1 SGHRS, CDR2 YFSETQ. The V segment lost 2 bases and the J segment 0 bases; nucleotides outside the gene matches: 13. The CDR3 has 20 residues. CDR3 protein: CASSFGGPRTGGVSNQPQHF. The CDR3 nucleotides are TGCGCCAGCAGCTTTGGTGGGCCTCGGACAGGGGGCGTTAGCAATCAGCCCCAGCATTTT.

This sequence joins TRBV19 and TRBJ1-2, with D unclear. The CDR3 consists of 14 residues. Germline lookup yields CDR1 LNHDA and CDR2 SQIVND (reference sequence). V gave up 6 bases and J gave up 4 bases, with 15 bases separating them. The DNA for the CDR3 is TGTGCCAGTAGGGCGGGTCGCGGCCCCTATGGCTACACCTTC. Its protein is CASRAGRGPYGYTF.